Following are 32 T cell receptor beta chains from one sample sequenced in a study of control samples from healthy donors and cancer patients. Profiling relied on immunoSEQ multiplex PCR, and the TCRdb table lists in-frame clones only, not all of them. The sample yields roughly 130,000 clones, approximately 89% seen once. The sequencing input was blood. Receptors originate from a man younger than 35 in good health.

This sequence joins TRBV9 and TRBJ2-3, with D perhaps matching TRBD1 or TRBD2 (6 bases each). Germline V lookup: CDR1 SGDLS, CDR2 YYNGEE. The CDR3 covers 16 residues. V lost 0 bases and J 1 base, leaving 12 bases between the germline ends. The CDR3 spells CASSVGRRGGTDTQYF. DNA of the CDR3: TGTGCCAGCAGCGTAGGGAGGAGGGGGGGCACAGATACGCAGTATTTT.

The CDR3 reads CASSSGTEAFF. The CDR3 region has the DNA TGTGCCAGTTCCAGTGGCACTGAAGCTTTCTTT. V and J are TRBV27 and TRBJ1-1, with D unresolved. The CDR3 has 11 residues. The germline gives CDR1 MNHEY, CDR2 SMNVEV (reference sequence). Between the trimmed V and J ends, which lost 9 bases and 4 bases, there was a span of 9 bases.

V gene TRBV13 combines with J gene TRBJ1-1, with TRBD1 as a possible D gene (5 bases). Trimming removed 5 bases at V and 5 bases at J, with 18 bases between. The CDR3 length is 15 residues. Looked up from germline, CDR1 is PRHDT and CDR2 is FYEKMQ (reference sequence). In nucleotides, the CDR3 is TGTGCCAGCAGCCCCCGGACAAGCTCTTGGACTGAAGCTTTCTTT. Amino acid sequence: CASSPRTSSWTEAFF.

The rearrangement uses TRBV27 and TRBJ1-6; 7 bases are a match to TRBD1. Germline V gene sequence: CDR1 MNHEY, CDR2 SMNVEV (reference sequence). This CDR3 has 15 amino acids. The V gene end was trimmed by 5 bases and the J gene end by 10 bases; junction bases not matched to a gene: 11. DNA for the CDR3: TGTGCCAGCAGTCTAGACAGGGCCTCGGGCTCACCCCTCCACTTT. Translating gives CASSLDRASGSPLHF.

CDR3 nucleotides: TGTGCCAGCAGCCTCGACAGGGAGACTGAAGCTTTCTTT. It encodes CASSLDRETEAFF. This chain joins TRBV7-3 and TRBJ1-1, with 7 bases aligning to TRBD1. Germline-derived CDR1 and CDR2 are SGHTA and FQGTGA. CDR3 size: 13 residues. V shed 5 bases and J 5 bases; nucleotides not matched to a gene: 5.

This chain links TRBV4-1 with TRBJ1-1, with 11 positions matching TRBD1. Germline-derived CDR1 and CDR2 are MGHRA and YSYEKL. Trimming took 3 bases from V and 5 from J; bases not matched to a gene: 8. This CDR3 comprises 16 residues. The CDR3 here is CASSHGTGGGGTEAFF. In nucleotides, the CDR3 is TGCGCCAGCAGCCACGGGACAGGGGGTGGGGGAACTGAAGCTTTCTTT.

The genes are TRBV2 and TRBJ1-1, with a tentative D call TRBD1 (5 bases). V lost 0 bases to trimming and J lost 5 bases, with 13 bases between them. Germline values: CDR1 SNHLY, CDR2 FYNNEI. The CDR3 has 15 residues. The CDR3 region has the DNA TGTGCCAGCAGTGAAGCTTGGCAGGGTGGGACTGAAGCTTTCTTT. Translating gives CASSEAWQGGTEAFF.

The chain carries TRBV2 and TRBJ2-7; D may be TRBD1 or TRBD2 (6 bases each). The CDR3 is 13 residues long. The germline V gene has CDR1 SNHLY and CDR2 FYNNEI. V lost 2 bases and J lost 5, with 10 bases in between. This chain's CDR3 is CASSERGDHEQYF. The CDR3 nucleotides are TGTGCCAGCAGTGAAAGGGGGGACCACGAGCAGTACTTC.

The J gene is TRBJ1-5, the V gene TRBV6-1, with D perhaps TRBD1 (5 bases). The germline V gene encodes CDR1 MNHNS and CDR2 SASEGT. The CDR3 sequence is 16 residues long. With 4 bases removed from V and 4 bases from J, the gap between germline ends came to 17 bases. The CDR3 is CASSGDPDMFNQPQHF. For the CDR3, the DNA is TGTGCCAGCAGTGGAGACCCGGACATGTTTAATCAGCCCCAGCATTTT.

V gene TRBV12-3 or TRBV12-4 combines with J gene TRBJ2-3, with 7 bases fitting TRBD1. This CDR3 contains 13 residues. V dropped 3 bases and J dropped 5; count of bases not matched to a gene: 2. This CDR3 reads CASSLYRGDTQYF. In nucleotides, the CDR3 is TGTGCCAGCAGTTTGTACAGGGGAGATACGCAGTATTTT.

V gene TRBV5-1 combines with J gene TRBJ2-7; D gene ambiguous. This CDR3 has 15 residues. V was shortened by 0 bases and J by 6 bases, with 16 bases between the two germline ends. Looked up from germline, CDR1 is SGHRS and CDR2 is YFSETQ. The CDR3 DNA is TGCGCCAGCAGCTTGGGTATAGGAAGAGCGTCCGAGCAGTACTTC. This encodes CASSLGIGRASEQYF.

In DNA form, the CDR3 reads TGCAGTGCTAGTCGACAGGGAACCGGAAACACCATATATTTT. Translating gives CSASRQGTGNTIYF. This chain joins TRBV20-1 and TRBJ1-3, with 7 bases matching TRBD1. V lost 3 bases to trimming and J lost 4 bases; unmatched junction nucleotides: 6. Germline CDR1 is DFQATT and CDR2 is SNEGSKA (reference sequence). The CDR3 covers 14 residues.

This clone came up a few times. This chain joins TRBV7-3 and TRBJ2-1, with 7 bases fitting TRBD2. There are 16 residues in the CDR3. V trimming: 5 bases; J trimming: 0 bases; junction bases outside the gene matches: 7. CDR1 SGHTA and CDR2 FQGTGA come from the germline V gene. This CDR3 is CASSPHGGVSYNEQFF. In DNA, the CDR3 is TGTGCCAGCAGCCCCCATGGGGGGGTCTCCTACAATGAGCAGTTCTTC.

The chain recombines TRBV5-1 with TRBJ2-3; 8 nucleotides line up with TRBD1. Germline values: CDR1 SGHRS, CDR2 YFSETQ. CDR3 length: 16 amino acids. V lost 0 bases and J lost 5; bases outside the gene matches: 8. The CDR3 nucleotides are TGCGCCAGCAGCTTGGGTGCAGGGGGCGCAGAAGATACGCAGTATTTT. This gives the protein CASSLGAGGAEDTQYF.

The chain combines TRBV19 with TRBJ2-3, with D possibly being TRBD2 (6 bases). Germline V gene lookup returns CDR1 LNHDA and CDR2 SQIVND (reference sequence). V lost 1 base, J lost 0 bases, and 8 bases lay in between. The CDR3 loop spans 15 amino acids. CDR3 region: CASSIGDLSTDTQYF. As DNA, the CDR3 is TGTGCCAGTAGTATAGGGGACTTAAGCACAGATACGCAGTATTTT.

CDR3 sequence reads: CAISESGLSNQPQHF. The CDR3 DNA is TGTGCCATCAGTGAAAGCGGTCTTAGCAATCAGCCCCAGCATTTT. The chain combines TRBV10-3 with TRBJ1-5; the D is unclear. Looked up from germline, CDR1 is ENHRY and CDR2 is SYGVKD. V lost 3 bases to trimming and J lost 0 bases, with 9 bases between them. CDR3 size: 15 residues.

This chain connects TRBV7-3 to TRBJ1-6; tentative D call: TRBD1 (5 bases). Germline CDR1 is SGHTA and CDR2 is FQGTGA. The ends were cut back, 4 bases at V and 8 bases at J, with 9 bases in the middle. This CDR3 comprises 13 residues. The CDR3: CASSSEGHSPLHF. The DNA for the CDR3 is TGTGCCAGCAGCTCTGAGGGGCATTCACCCCTCCACTTT. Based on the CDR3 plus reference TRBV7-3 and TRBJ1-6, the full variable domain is GAGVSQTPSNKVTEKGKYVELRCDPISGHTALYWYRQSLGQGPEFLIYFQGTGAADDSGLPNDRFFAVRPEGSVSTLKIQRTERGDSAVYLCASSSEGHSPLHFGNGTRLTVT.

DNA for the CDR3: TGTGCCAGCAGCACGCAACAGGGGAATGAGCAGTTCTTC. This encodes CASSTQQGNEQFF. The chain couples TRBV27 to TRBJ2-1; 7 bases align to TRBD1. Trimming cost V 6 bases and J 7 bases; bases outside gene matches: 6. Per the germline V gene, CDR1 is MNHEY and CDR2 is SMNVEV (reference sequence). The CDR3 has 13 amino acids.

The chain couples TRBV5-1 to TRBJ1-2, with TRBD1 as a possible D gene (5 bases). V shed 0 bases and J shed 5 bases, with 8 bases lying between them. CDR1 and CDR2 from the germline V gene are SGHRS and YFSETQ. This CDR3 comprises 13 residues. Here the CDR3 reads CASSLDAGYGYTF. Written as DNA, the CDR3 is TGCGCCAGCAGCTTGGACGCAGGGTATGGCTACACCTTC. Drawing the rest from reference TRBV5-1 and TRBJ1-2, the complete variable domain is KAGVTQTPRYLIKTRGQQVTLSCSPISGHRSVSWYQQTPGQGLQFLFEYFSETQRNKGNFPGRFSGRQFSNSRSEMNVSTLELGDSALYLCASSLDAGYGYTFGSGTRLTVV.

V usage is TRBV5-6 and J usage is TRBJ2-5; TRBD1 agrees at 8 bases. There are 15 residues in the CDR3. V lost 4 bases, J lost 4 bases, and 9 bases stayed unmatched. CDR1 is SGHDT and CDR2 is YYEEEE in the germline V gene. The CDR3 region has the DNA TGTGCCAGCAGCCCCTCGACAGGGGTACTAGAGACCCAGTACTTC. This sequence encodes CASSPSTGVLETQYF. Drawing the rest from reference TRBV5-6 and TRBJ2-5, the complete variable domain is DAGVTQSPTHLIKTRGQQVTLRCSPKSGHDTVSWYQQALGQGPQFIFQYYEEEERQRGNFPDRFSGHQFPNYSSELNVNALLLGDSALYLCASSPSTGVLETQYFGPGTRLLVL.

Written as DNA, the CDR3 is TGTGCCAGCAGCATCGACAGGAACACTGAAGCTTTCTTT. It translates to CASSIDRNTEAFF. The chain couples TRBV9 to TRBJ1-1, with D possibly being TRBD1 (5 bases). V was cut by 4 bases and J by 1 base, with 8 bases left in between. Germline CDR1 reads SGDLS; CDR2 reads YYNGEE. The CDR3 is 13 amino acids.

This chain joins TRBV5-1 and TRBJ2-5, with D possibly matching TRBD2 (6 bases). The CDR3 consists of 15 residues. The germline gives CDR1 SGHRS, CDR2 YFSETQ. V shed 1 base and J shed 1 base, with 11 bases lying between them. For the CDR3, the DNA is TGCGCCAGCAGCTTGTACCGGGGGTCCCAAGAGACCCAGTACTTC. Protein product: CASSLYRGSQETQYF.

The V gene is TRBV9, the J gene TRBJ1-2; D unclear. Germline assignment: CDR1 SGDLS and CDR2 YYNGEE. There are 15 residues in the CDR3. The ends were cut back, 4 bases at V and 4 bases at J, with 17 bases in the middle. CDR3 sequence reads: CASSPSPAFFYGYTF. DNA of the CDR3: TGTGCCAGCAGCCCAAGCCCCGCATTCTTCTATGGCTACACCTTC.

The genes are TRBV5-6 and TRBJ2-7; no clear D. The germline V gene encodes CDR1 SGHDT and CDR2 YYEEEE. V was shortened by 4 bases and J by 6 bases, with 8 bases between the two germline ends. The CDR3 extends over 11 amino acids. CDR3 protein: CASSLSSEQYF. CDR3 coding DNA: TGTGCCAGCAGCCTAAGTTCCGAGCAGTACTTC.

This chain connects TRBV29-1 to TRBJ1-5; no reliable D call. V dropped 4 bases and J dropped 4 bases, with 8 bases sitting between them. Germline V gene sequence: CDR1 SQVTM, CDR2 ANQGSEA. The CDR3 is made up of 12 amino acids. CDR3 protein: CSVGAENQPQHF. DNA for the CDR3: TGCAGCGTTGGTGCGGAGAATCAGCCCCAGCATTTT.

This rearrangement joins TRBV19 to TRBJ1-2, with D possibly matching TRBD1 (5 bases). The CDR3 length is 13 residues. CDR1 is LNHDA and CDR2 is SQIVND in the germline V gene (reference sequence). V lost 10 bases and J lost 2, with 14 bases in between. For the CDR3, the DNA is TGTGCCATTAGAAGGGGCGGGAACTATGGCTACACCTTC. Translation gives CAIRRGGNYGYTF.

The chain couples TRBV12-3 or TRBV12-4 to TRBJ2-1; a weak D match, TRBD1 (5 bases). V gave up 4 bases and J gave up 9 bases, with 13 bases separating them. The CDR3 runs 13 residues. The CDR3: CASSSGRVAEQFF. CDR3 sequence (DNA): TGTGCCAGCAGTTCGGGCAGGGTTGCTGAGCAGTTCTTC.

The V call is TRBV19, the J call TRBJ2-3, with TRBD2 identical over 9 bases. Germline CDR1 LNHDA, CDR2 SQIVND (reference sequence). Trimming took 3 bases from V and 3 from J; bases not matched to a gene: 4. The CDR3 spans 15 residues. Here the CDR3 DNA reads TGTGCCAGTAGTATTAGCGGGGGAGCGACAGATACGCAGTATTTT. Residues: CASSISGGATDTQYF.

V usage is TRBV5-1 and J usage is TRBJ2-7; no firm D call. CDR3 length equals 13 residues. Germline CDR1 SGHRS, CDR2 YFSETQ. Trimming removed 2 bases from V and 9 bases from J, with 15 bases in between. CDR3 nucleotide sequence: TGCGCCAGCAGCTTAATGACCTCCTCTGGGCAGTACTTC. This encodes CASSLMTSSGQYF.

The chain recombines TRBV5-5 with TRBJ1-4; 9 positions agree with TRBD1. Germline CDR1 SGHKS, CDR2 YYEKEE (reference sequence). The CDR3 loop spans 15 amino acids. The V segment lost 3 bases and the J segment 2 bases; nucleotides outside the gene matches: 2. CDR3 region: CASSWTGATNEKLFF. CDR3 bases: TGTGCCAGCAGCTGGACAGGGGCGACTAATGAAAAACTGTTTTTT.

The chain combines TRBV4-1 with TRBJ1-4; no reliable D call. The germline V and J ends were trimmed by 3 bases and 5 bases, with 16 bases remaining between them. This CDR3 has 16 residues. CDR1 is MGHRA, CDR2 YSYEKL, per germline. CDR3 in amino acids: CASSHANSNSNEKLFF. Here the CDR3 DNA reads TGCGCCAGCAGCCATGCCAACAGCAATTCGAATGAAAAACTGTTTTTT.

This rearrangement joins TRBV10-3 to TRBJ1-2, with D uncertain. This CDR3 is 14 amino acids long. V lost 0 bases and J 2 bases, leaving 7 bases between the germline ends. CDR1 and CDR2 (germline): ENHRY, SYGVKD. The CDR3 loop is CAISESAQNYGYTF. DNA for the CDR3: TGTGCCATCAGTGAGTCGGCACAAAACTATGGCTACACCTTC.